This TCR beta chain was sequenced in a study of blood T cell repertoires in COVID-19. Those enrolled, adults aged roughly 18 to 90 years, came from under 25 US areas. Self-reported history from a screening survey and questionnaire set each donor's cohort. J was trimmed by 2 bases and V by 3 bases; bases with no gene match: 2. Germline-derived CDR1 and CDR2 are SGHDT and YYEEEE. The CDR3 length is 14 residues. Produced via immunoSEQ multiplex PCR; TCRdb's table is partial and in-frame only. In the table there are nearly 200,000 clones, about 86% of which are singletons. The material sequenced was PBMCs or T cells enriched from blood (not recorded which). The origin of this receptor is a man between 40 and 49 years old who had recovered from COVID-19. This chain links TRBV5-6 with TRBJ2-7, with 10 bases that match TRBD1. In DNA, the CDR3 is TGTGCCAGCAGCTGGGGACAGGGGCCCTACGAGCAGTACTTC. Protein sequence: CASSWGQGPYEQYF.